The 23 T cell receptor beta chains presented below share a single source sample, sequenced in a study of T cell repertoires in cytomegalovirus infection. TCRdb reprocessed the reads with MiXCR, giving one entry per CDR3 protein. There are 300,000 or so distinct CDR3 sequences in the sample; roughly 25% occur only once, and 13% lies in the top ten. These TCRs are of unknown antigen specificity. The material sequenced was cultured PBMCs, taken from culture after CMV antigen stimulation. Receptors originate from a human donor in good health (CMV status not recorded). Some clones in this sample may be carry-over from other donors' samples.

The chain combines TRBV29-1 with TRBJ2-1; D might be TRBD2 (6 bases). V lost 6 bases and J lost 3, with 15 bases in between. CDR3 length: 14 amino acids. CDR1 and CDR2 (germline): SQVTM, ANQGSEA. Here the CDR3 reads CSVGGSTNYNEQFF. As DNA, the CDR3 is TGCAGCGTGGGGGGATCGACTAACTACAATGAGCAGTTCTTC.

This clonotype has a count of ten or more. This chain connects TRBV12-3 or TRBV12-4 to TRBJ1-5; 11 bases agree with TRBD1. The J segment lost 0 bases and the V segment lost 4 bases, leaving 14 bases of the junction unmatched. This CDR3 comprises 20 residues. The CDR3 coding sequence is TGTGCCAGCAGTTCGAGAATATGGACAGGGGGCCAATATAGCAATCAGCCCCAGCATTTT. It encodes CASSSRIWTGGQYSNQPQHF.

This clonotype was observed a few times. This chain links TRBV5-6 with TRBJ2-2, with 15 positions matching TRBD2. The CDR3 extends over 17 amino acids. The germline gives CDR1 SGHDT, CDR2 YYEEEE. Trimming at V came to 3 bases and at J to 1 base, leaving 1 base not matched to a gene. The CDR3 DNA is TGTGCCAGCAGCTGGGGACTAGCGGGAGGGAACACCGGGGAGCTGTTTTTT. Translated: CASSWGLAGGNTGELFF.

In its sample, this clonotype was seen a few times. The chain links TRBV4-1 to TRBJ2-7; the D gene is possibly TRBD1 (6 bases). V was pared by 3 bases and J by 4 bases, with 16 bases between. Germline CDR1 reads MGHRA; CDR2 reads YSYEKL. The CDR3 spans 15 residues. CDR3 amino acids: CASSQEALTGYEQYF. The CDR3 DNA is TGCGCCAGCAGCCAGGAAGCCCTTACAGGGTACGAGCAGTACTTC.

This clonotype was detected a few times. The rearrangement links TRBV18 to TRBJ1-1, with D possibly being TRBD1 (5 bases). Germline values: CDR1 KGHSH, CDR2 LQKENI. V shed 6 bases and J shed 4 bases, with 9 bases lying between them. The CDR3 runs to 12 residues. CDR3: CASSARATEAFF. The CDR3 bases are TGTGCCAGCTCGGCCAGGGCCACTGAAGCTTTCTTT.

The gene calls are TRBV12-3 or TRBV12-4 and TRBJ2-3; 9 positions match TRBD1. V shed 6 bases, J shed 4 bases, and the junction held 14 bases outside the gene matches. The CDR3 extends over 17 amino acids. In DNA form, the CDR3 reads TGTGCCAGCAGACCGCATCAGGGACAGGGACGTGCAGATACGCAGTATTTT. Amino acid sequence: CASRPHQGQGRADTQYF.

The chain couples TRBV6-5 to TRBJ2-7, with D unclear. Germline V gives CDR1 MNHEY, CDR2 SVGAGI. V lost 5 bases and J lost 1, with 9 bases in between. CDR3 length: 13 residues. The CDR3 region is CASSNLRSYEQYF. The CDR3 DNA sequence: TGTGCCAGCAGTAACCTAAGGTCCTACGAGCAGTACTTC.

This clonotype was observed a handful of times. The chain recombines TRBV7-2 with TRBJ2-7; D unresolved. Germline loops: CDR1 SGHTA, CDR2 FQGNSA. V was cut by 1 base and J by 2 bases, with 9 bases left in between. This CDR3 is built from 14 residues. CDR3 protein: CASSLGPAPYEQYV. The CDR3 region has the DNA TGTGCCAGCAGCTTAGGCCCTGCTCCCTACGAGCAGTACGTC.

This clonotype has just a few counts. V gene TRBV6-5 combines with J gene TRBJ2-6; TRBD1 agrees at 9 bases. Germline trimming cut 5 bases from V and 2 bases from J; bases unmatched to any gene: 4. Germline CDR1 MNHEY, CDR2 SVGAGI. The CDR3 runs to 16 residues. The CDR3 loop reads CASSRTGVTGANVLTF. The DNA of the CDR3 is TGTGCCAGCAGTAGGACAGGGGTTACTGGGGCCAACGTCCTGACTTTC.

CDR3 residues: CASSPSKLASSYNEQFF. The CDR3 coding sequence is TGTGCCAGCAGTCCGTCTAAGCTAGCGAGCTCCTACAATGAGCAGTTCTTC. The chain employs TRBV12-3 or TRBV12-4 and TRBJ2-1; weak D call: TRBD2 (6 bases). V lost 5 bases and J 0 bases, leaving 17 bases between the germline ends. This CDR3 is 17 amino acids long.

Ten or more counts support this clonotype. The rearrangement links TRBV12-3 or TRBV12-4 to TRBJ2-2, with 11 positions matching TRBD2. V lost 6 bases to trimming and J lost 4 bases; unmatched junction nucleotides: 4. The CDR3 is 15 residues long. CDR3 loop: CASSGTSGSTGELFF. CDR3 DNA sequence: TGTGCCAGCAGCGGGACTAGCGGCTCCACCGGGGAGCTGTTTTTT.

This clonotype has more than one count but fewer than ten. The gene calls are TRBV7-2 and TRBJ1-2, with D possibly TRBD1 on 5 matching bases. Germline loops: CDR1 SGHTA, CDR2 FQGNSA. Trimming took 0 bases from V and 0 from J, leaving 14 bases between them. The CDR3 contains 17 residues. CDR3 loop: CASSLAIGAGTNYGYTF. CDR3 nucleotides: TGTGCCAGCAGCTTAGCTATAGGGGCAGGGACTAACTATGGCTACACCTTC.

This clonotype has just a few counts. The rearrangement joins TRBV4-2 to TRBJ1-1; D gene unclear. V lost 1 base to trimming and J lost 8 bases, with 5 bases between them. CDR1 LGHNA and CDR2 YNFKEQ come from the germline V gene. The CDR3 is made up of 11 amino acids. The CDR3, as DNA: TGTGCCAGCAGCCAAGGACGAGAAGCTTTCTTT. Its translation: CASSQGREAFF.

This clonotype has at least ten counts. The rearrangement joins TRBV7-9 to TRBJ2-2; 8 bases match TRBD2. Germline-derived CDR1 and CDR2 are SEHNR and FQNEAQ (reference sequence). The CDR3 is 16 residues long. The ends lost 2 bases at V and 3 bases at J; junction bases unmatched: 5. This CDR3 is CASSLRLAGHTGELFF. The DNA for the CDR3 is TGTGCCAGCAGCTTAAGGCTAGCGGGCCACACCGGGGAGCTGTTTTTT.

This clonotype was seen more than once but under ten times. The CDR3 reads CASHRDRDNNEQFF. The CDR3 bases are TGTGCCAGTCACCGGGACAGGGACAACAATGAGCAGTTCTTC. The chain combines TRBV7-2 with TRBJ2-1, with 9 bases that match TRBD1. The V segment lost 9 bases and the J segment 5 bases; nucleotides outside the gene matches: 8. Germline V gene sequence: CDR1 SGHTA, CDR2 FQGNSA. The CDR3 is made up of 14 amino acids.

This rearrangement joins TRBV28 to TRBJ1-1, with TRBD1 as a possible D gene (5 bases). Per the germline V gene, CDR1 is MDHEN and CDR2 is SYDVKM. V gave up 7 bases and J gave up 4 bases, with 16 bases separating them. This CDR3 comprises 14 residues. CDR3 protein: CASTTYQGFTEAFF. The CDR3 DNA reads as TGTGCCAGCACTACTTACCAGGGATTCACTGAAGCTTTCTTT.

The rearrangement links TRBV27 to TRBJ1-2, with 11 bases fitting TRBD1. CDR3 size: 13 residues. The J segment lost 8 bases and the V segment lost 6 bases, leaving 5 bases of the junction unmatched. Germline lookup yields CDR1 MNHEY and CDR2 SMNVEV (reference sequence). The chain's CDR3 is CASRRTGGDGYTF. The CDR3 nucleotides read TGTGCCAGCAGGCGGACAGGGGGCGACGGCTACACCTTC.

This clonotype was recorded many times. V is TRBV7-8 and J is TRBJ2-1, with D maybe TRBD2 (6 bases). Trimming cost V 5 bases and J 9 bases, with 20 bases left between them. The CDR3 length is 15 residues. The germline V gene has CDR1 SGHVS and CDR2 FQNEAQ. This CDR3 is CASSLGAGSVFEQFF. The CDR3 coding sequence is TGTGCCAGCAGCCTAGGAGCGGGTTCGGTTTTTGAGCAGTTCTTC.

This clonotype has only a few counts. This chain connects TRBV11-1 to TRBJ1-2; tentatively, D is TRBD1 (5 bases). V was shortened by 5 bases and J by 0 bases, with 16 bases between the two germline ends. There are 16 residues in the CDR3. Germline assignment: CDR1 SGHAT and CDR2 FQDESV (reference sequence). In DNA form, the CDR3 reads TGTGCCAGCAGCGCCCGACTACGACAGACTAACTATGGCTACACCTTC. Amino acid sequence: CASSARLRQTNYGYTF.

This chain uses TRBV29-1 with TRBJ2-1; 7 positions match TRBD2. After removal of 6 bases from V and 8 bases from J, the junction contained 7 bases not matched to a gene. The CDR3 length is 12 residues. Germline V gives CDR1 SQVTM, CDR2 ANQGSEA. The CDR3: CSVAGLGDEQFF. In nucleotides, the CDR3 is TGCAGCGTCGCCGGACTAGGCGATGAGCAGTTCTTC.

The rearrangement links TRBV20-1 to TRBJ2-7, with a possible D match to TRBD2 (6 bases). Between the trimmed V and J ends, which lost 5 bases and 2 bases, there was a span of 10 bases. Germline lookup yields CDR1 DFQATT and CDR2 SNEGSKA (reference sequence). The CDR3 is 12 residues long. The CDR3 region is CSARTTAYEQYV. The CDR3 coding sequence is TGCAGTGCTCGGACTACAGCCTACGAGCAGTACGTC.

CDR3 sequence: CASGQTSNQPQHF. The CDR3, as DNA: TGTGCCAGTGGACAGACTAGCAATCAGCCCCAGCATTTT. The rearrangement links TRBV19 to TRBJ1-5, with a possible D match to TRBD1 (6 bases). Trimming removed 8 bases at V and 0 bases at J, with 8 bases between. CDR1 LNHDA and CDR2 SQIVND come from the germline V gene (reference sequence). The CDR3 runs 13 residues.

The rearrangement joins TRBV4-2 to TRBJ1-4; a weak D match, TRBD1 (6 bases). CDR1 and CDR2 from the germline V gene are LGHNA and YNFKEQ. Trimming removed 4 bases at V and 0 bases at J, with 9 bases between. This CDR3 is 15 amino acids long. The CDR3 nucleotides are TGTGCCAGCAGCCCCGGACAGACAACTAATGAAAAACTGTTTTTT. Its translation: CASSPGQTTNEKLFF.